Given below is one T cell receptor beta chain in context. Its antigen remains unidentified. Germline V lookup: CDR1 DFQATT, CDR2 SNEGSKA (reference sequence). This CDR3 comprises 14 residues. The sample is drawn from a study of T cells expressing NK-cell markers. Findings and limits, study-wide: The share of CD8+ T cells held by dominant NKG2C+ clonotypes was about 1.0-8% in six donors. No clear determination of HCMV specificity was made for expanded NKG2C+ T cell clones.

The TCR beta cDNA came from 5'RACE template switching with UMIs. TCRdb re-called the 5' RACE reads and gives one entry per CDR3 protein, without DNA. This table lists approximately 150,000 distinct CDR3 sequences. The sequenced sample was blood T cells: a sorted CD56 or NKG2C T cell subset, CD4+ or CD8+ T cells, or bulk PBMC T cells (not recorded which). The chain is built from TRBV20-1 and TRBJ2-7; TCRdb's D call of TRBD1 is untestable without DNA. This TCR derives from a woman between 18 and 69 years old in good health. This CDR3 reads CSALRGAGSSEQYF.